Sequencing of this T cell receptor (beta chain) was carried out in a study of cytomegalovirus exposure and HLA in healthy donors. CDR1 is MGHRA and CDR2 is YSYEKL in the germline V gene. With 4 bases removed from V and 3 bases from J, the gap between germline ends came to 13 bases. The CDR3 runs 14 residues. Study outcomes and limitations: Previously analyzed data showed that most TCR beta V segments were productive at a frequency of about 87% or about 30%.

On this clone itself: Its antigen remains unidentified.

In the PCR, 60 Vbeta and 13 Jbeta primers were used. The table came from immunoSEQ multiplex PCR; TCRdb's copy has only in-frame clones and leaves some out. Here the sample spans about 110,000 clones, 82% being singletons. Material for sequencing was PBMCs. This sequence originates from a man aged 25 to 40 in good health and CMV-seropositive. The chain links TRBV4-1 to TRBJ2-7; possible D gene TRBD1, 6 bases. The CDR3 protein is CASSPTTGYYEQYF. The CDR3 nucleotides are TGCGCCAGCAGCCCTACTACAGGGTACTACGAGCAGTACTTC.